The clone carrying this TCR beta chain was seen a handful of times. What it binds is unknown. This entry belongs to a study of CD8 T cells in ankylosing spondylitis. CDR1 and CDR2 from the germline V gene are ENHRY and SYGVKD. This CDR3 has 12 residues. The V end lost 6 bases, the J end lost 5 bases, and 11 bases lay between the germline ends. TCRdb re-called the 5' RACE reads through MiXCR, storing one row per CDR3 protein. The repertoire includes hundreds of thousands of distinct CDR3 sequences, 12% of them detected once, and over 6.5% sits in the top ten. General observations from the study: Before this, some motif variants had been reported in reactive arthritis synovial fluid and blood. Enrichment of disease-linked clones was reportedly significant in matched ankylosing spondylitis synovial fluid. A TCR beta motif made of roughly eight highly homologous variants seemed typical of ankylosing spondylitis blood.

The V gene is TRBV10-3, the J gene TRBJ2-7, with D uncertain. The source of this sequence is a male donor with ankylosing spondylitis. What was sequenced was blood, either unsorted or a sorted T cell fraction (not recorded which). This CDR3 reads CAIRDRTHEQYF. The CDR3 nucleotides are TGTGCCATCAGAGACCGAACCCACGAGCAGTACTTC.